Sequencing of this T cell receptor (beta chain) was carried out in a study of control samples from healthy donors and cancer patients. Some clones are missing from TCRdb's copy, which holds only in-frame ones; the method was immunoSEQ multiplex PCR. In the table there are approximately 160,000 clones, 85% to 95% of which are singletons. With 8 bases removed from V and 0 bases from J, the gap between germline ends came to 13 bases. There are 14 residues in the CDR3. J is TRBJ1-1 and V is TRBV23-1, with no clear D. TRBV23-1 is classed as an ORF, of uncertain function. The specimen sequenced was blood. This sequence was found in a woman aged 18-35 years in good health. CDR3 in amino acids: CASLVLQLNTEAFF. The CDR3, as DNA: TGCGCCAGCCTGGTCCTCCAGTTGAACACTGAAGCTTTCTTT.